The rows below give T cell receptor beta chains drawn from one sample of a study of CD8 T cells in Susac syndrome. TCRdb independently ran MiXCR on the immunoSEQ multiplex PCR reads; one entry per CDR3 protein. This table holds some 140,000 distinct CDR3 sequences, 75% to 90% found once. The sequenced sample consisted of CD8+ T cells from PBMCs. The receptor source for this set is a human donor with multiple sclerosis. CDR3s include the opening cysteine and the closing phenylalanine or tryptophan. The D gene is left open where the match is weak. Size is omitted from some rows. Given values are once, few, many or a class for expanded clones.

CDR3 | DNA | J | D | size | V
CASTSDPGWTEAFF | TGTGCCAGCACCTCGGACCCTGGCTGGACTGAAGCTTTCTTT | TRBJ1-1 | NA | NA | TRBV7-8
CASSVGQAFHNEQFF | TGTGCCAGTAGTGTCGGACAGGCTTTTCACAATGAGCAGTTCTTC | TRBJ2-1 | TRBD1 | NA | TRBV19
CASSLVVYTEAFF | TGTGCCAGCAGCTTAGTGGTGTACACTGAAGCTTTCTTT | TRBJ1-1 | NA | NA | TRBV11-2
CASSPRDRVNTEAFF | TGTGCCAGCAGCCCGAGGGACAGGGTGAACACTGAAGCTTTCTTT | TRBJ1-1 | TRBD1 | NA | TRBV6-1
CASSLLAGSSYNEQFF | TGTGCCAGCAGTTTACTAGCGGGGAGCTCCTACAATGAGCAGTTCTTC | TRBJ2-1 | TRBD2 | NA | TRBV27
CASWGPPADTQYF | TGTGCCAGCTGGGGCCCCCCGGCAGATACGCAGTATTTT | TRBJ2-3 | NA | NA | TRBV19
CASSIGLIEAFF | TGTGCCAGTAGTATAGGTTTGATTGAAGCTTTCTTT | TRBJ1-1 | NA | NA | TRBV19
CASSISGYSYNEQFF | TGTGCCAGTAGTATTAGCGGGTACTCCTACAATGAGCAGTTCTTC | TRBJ2-1 | TRBD2 | NA | TRBV19
CASIGETGELFF | TGTGCCAGCATAGGTGAAACCGGGGAGCTGTTTTTT | TRBJ2-2 | NA | NA | TRBV28
CASSLLGGSGNTIYF | TGTGCCAGCAGTTTATTGGGGGGCTCCGGAAACACCATATATTTT | TRBJ1-3 | NA | NA | TRBV27
CSARFTLQGPGEKLFF | TGCAGTGCTAGATTCACTTTACAGGGCCCAGGTGAAAAACTGTTTTTT | TRBJ1-4 | NA | once | TRBV20-1
CASSQALGKYNEQFF | TGCGCCAGCAGCCAGGCGCTGGGTAAATACAATGAGCAGTTCTTC | TRBJ2-1 | NA | NA | TRBV4-1
CASSLSTGGTDTQYF | TGCGCCAGCAGCCTATCGACAGGGGGCACAGATACGCAGTATTTT | TRBJ2-3 | TRBD1 | NA | TRBV4-1
CASRSRQTDTQYF | TGTGCCAGTAGGTCCCGACAGACAGATACGCAGTATTTT | TRBJ2-3 | NA | NA | TRBV19
CASSSLWTSGPSTDTQYF | TGTGCCAGCAGCTCCTTGTGGACTAGCGGACCTAGCACAGATACGCAGTATTTT | TRBJ2-3 | TRBD2 | NA | TRBV28